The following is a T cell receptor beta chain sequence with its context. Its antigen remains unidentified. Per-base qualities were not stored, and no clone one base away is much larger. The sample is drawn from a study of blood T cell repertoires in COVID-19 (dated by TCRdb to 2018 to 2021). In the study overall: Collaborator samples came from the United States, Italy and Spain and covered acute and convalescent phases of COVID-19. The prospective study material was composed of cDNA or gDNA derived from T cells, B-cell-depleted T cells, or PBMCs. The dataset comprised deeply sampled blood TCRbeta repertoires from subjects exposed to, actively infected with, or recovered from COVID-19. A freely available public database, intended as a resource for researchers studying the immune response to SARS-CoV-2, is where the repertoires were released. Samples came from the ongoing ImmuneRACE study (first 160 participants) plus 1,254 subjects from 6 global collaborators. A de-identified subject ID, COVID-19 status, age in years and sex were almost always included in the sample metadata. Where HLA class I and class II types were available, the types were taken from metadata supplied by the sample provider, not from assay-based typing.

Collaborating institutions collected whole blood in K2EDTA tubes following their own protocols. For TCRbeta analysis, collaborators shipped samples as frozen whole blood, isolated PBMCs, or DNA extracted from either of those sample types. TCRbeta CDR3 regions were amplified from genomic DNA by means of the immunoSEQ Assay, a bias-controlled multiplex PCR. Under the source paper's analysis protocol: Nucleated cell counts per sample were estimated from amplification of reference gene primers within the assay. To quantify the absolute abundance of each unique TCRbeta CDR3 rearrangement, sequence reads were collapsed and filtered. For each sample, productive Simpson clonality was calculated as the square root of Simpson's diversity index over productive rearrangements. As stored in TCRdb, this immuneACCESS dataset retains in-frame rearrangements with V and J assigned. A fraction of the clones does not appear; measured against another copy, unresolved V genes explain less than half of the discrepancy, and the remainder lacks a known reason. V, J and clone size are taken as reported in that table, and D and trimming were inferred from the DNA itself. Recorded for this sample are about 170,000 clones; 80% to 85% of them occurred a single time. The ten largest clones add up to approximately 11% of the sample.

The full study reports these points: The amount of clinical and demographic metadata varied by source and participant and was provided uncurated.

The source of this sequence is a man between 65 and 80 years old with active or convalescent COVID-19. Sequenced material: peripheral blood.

The CDR3 is CASSFGQGASKGGYTF. The DNA sequence follows: TGTGCCAGCAGCTTCGGGCAGGGGGCATCAAAAGGGGGCTACACCTTC. The rearranged segments are TRBV7-2 and TRBJ1-2, with TRBD1 matching 8 junction bases. Spanning cysteine to phenylalanine, the CDR3 consists of 16 amino acids. CDR3 DNA only is kept here, 48 bases in frame from base 1. The germline V gene supplies CDR1 SGHTA and CDR2 FQGNSA. Germline trimming: 3 bases from V, 8 bases from J; junction bases outside gene matches: 14.